This T cell receptor beta chain was retrieved from a study of blood T cell repertoires in COVID-19. Under the authors' procedure: Researchers report that nucleated cell counts were estimated from reference gene primer amplification. TCRdb's copy holds only in-frame clones and misses some; the assay was immunoSEQ multiplex PCR. That table supplies the V and J calls and clone size; D and trimming were determined from the DNA. The sample includes about 70,000 clones, roughly 80% of them seen just once. Deletions cut 3 bases from V and 4 bases from J, with 6 bases between. Germline CDR1 reads SEHNR; CDR2 reads FQNEAQ (reference sequence). There are 12 residues in the CDR3.

The specimen sequenced was peripheral blood. The receptor comes from a woman aged 70 to 79 with acute or convalescent COVID-19. This chain joins TRBV7-9 and TRBJ2-5; unclear D gene. CDR3 region: CASSFRVETQYF. CDR3 coding DNA: TGTGCCAGCAGCTTTCGGGTAGAGACCCAGTACTTC.